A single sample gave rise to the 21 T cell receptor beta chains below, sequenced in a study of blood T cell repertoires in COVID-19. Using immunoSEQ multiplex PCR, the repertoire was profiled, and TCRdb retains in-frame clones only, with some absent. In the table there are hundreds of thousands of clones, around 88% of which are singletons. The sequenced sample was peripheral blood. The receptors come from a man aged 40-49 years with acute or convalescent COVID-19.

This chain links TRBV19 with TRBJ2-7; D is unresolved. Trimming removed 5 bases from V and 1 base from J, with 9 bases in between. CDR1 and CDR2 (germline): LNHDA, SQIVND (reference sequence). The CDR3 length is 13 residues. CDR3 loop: CASSHSGSYEQYF. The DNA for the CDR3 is TGTGCCAGTAGTCACTCCGGGTCCTACGAGCAGTACTTC.

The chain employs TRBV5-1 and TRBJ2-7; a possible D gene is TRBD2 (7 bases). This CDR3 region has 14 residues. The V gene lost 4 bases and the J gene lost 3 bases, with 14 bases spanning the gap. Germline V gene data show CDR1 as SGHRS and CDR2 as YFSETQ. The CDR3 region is CASSLGGADYEQYF. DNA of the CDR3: TGCGCCAGCAGCCTAGGGGGGGCAGACTACGAGCAGTACTTC.

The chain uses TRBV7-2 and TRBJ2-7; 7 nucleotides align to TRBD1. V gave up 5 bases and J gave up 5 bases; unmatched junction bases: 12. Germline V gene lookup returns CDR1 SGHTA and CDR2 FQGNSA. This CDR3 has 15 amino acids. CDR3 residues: CASSPLIRGLDEQYF. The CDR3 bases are TGTGCCAGCAGCCCCCTAATAAGGGGGCTCGACGAGCAGTACTTC.

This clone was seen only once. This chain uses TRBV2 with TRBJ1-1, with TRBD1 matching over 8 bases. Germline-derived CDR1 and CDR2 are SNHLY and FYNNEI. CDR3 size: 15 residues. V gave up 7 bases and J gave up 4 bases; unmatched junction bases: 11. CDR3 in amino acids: CASTSQGGVATEAFF. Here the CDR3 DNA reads TGTGCCAGCACCTCACAGGGGGGCGTCGCCACTGAAGCTTTCTTT. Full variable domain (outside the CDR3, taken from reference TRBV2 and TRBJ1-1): EPEVTQTPSHQVTQMGQEVILRCVPISNHLYFYWYRQILGQKVEFLVSFYNNEISEKSEIFDDQFSVERPDGSNFTLKIRSTKLEDSAMYFCASTSQGGVATEAFFGQGTRLTVV.

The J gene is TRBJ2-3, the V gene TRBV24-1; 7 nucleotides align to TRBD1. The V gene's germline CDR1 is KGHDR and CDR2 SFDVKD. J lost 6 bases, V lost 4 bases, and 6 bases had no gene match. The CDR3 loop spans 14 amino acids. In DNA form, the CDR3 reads TGTGCCACCAGTGACCCGGGACAGTTCGATACGCAGTATTTT. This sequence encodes CATSDPGQFDTQYF.

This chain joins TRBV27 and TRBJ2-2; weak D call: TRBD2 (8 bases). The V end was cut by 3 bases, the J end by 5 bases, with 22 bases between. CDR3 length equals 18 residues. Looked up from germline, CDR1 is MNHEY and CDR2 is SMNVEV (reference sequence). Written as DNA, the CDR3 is TGTGCCAGCAGTTTCGGGAGGGTGGGGACAGTGGTGACCGGGGAGCTGTTTTTT. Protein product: CASSFGRVGTVVTGELFF.

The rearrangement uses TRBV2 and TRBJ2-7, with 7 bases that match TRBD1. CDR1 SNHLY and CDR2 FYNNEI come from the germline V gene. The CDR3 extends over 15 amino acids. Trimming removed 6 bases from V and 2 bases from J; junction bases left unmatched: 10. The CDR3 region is CASRQDRFGPYEQYF. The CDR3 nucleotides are TGTGCCAGCAGACAGGACAGGTTTGGCCCCTACGAGCAGTACTTC. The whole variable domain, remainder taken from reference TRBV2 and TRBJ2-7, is EPEVTQTPSHQVTQMGQEVILRCVPISNHLYFYWYRQILGQKVEFLVSFYNNEISEKSEIFDDQFSVERPDGSNFTLKIRSTKLEDSAMYFCASRQDRFGPYEQYFGPGTRLTVT.

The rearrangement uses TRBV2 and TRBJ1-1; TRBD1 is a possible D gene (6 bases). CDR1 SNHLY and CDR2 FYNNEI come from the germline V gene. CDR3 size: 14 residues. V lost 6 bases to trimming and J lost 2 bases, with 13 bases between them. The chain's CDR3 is CASRLDSLNTEAFF. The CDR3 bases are TGTGCCAGCAGATTGGACAGCCTAAACACTGAAGCTTTCTTT.

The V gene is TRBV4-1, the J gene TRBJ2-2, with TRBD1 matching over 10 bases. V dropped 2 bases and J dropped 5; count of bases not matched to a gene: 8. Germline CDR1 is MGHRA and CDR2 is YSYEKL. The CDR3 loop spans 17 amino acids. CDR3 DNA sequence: TGCGCCAGCAGCCAACCCCGACAGGGGGCGTTAACCGGGGAGCTGTTTTTT. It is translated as CASSQPRQGALTGELFF.

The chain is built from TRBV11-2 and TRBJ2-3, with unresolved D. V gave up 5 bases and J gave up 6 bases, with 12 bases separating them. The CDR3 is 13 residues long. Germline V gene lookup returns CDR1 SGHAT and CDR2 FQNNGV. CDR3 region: CASSPPRPDTQYF. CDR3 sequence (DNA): TGTGCCAGCAGCCCCCCTCGTCCCGATACGCAGTATTTT.

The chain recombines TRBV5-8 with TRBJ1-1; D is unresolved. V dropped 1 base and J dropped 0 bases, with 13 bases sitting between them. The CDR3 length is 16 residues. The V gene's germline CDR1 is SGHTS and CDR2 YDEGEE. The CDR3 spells CASSLPPVFMNTEAFF. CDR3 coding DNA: TGTGCCAGCAGCTTGCCCCCGGTTTTCATGAACACTGAAGCTTTCTTT.

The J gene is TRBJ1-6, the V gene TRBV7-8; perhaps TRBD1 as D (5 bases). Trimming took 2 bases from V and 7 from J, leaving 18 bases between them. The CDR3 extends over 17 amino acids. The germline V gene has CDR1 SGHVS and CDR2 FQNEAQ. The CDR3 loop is CASSLLSGIVENSPLHF. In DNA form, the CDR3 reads TGTGCCAGCAGCTTACTTTCAGGGATCGTGGAGAATTCACCCCTCCACTTT.

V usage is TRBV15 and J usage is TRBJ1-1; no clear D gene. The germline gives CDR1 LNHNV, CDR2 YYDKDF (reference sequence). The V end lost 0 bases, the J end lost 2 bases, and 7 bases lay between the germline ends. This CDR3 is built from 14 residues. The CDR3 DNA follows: TGTGCCACCAGCAGAGATACTAGTAACACTGAAGCTTTCTTT. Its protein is CATSRDTSNTEAFF.

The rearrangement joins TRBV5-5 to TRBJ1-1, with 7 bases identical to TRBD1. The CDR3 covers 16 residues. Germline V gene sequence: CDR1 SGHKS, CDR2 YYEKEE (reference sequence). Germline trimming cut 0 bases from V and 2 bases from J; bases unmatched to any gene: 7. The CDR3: CASSLAPGQTNTEAFF. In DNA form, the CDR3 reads TGTGCCAGCAGCTTGGCCCCGGGACAGACTAACACTGAAGCTTTCTTT.

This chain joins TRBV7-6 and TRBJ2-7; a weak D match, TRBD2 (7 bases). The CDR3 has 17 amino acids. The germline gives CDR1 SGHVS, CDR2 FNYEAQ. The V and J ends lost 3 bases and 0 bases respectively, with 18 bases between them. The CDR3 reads CASSLGAVRGSSYEQYF. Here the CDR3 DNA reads TGTGCCAGCAGCTTGGGGGCGGTGCGGGGGAGCTCCTACGAGCAGTACTTC.

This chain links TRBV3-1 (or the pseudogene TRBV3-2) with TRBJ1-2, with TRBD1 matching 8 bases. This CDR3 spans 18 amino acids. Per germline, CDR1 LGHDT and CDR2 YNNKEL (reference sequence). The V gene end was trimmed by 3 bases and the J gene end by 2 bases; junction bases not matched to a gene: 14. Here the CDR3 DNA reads TGTGCCAGCAGCCAGTACCGGACAGGGCCCACCCTAAACTATGGCTACACCTTC. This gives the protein CASSQYRTGPTLNYGYTF.

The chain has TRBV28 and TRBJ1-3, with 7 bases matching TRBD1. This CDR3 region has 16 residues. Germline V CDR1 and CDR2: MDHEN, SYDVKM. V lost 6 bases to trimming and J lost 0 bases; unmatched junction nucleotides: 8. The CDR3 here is CASRPGGTVSGNTIYF. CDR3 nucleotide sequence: TGTGCCAGCAGGCCGGGGGGGACAGTCTCTGGAAACACCATATATTTT.

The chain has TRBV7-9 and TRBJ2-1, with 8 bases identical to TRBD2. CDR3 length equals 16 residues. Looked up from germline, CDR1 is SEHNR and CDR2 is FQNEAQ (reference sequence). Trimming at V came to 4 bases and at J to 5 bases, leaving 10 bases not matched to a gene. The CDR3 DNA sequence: TGTGCCAGCAGCTCGCCCGGGGGGGGAAGGAACAATGAGCAGTTCTTC. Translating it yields CASSSPGGGRNNEQFF.

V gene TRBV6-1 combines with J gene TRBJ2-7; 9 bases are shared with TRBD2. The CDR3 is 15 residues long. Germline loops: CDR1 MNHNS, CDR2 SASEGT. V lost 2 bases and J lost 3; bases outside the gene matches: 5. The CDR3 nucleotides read TGTGCCAGCAGTGAAACCGGGACTAGCTTCTACGAGCAGTACTTC. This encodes CASSETGTSFYEQYF.

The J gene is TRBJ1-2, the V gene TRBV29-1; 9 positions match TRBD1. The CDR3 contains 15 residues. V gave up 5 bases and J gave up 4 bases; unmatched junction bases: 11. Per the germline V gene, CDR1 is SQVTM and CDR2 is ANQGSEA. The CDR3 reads CSVFSGTGYIYGYTF. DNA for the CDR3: TGCAGCGTTTTTTCCGGGACAGGGTATATCTATGGCTACACCTTC.

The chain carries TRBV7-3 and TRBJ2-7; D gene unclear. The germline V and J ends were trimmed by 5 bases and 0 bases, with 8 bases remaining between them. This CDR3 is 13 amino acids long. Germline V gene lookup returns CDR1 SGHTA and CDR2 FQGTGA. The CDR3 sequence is CASSPKPSYEQYF. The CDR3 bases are TGTGCCAGCAGCCCAAAGCCCTCCTACGAGCAGTACTTC.